The clone carrying this T cell receptor beta chain was observed many times. Its target is not known. These data are taken from a study of T-cell reconstitution after alpha-beta-depleted transplantation in children. Study results and caveats: Some patients' high day-60 TCRbeta diversity was traced to surviving recipient T cells and thymic progenitors. As was reported, about two months after transplant, alpha-beta T cells came from several hundred expanded graft clones.

The CDR3 has 12 amino acids. V lost 6 bases to trimming and J lost 5 bases, with 10 bases between them. CDR1 and CDR2 from the germline V gene are DFQATT and SNEGSKA (reference sequence). Unique molecular identifiers were built into the TCRbeta library. TCRdb independently ran MiXCR on the PCR reads; one entry per CDR3 protein. The sample carries 540,000 or so distinct CDR3 sequences, approximately 22% recorded once. This sequence originates from a boy under two years old who had a stem cell transplant for acute myeloid leukemia, so the T cells may come from the graft donor. Source: PBMCs, mostly from graft donor cells, taken 360 days after TCRalphabeta/CD19-depleted stem cell transplant. V usage is TRBV20-1 and J usage is TRBJ2-2; no clear D gene. The CDR3 DNA reads as TGCAGTGCCTTGTTGGGTACCGGGGAGCTGTTTTTT. Translation gives CSALLGTGELFF.